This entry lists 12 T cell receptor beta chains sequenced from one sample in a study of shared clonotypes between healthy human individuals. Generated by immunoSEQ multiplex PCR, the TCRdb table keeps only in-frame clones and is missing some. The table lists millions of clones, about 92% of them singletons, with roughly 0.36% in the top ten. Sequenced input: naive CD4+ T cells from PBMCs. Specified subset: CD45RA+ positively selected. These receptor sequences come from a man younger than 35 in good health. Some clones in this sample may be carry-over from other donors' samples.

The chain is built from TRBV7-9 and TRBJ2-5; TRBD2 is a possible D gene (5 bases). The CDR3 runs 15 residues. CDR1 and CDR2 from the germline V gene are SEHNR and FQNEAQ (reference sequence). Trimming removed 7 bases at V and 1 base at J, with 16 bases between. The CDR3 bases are TGTGCCAGCACTAGAGTGGGAGTCAGCCAAGAGACCCAGTACTTC. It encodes CASTRVGVSQETQYF.

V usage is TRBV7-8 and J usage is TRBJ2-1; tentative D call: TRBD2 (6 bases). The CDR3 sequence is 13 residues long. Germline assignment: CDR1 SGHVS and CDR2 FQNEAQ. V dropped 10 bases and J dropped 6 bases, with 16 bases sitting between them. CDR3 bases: TGTGCCATCCGGGGAGGTGATGGCAATGAGCAGTTCTTC. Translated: CAIRGGDGNEQFF. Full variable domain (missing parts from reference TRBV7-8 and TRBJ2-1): GAGVSQSPRYKVAKRGQDVALRCDPISGHVSLFWYQQALGQGPEFLTYFQNEAQLDKSGLPSDRFFAERPEGSVSTLKIQRTQQEDSAVYLCAIRGGDGNEQFFGPGTRLTVL.

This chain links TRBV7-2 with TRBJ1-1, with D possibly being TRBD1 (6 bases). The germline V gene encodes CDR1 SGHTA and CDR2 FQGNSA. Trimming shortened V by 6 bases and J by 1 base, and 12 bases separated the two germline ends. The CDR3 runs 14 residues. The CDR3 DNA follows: TGTGCCAGCAGACGTGCAGGGGCGAACACTGAAGCTTTCTTT. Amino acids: CASRRAGANTEAFF.

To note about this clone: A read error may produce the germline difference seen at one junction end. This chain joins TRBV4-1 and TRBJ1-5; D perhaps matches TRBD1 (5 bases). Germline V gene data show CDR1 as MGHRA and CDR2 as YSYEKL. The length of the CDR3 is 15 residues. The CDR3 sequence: CASSQGQEPNQSQHF. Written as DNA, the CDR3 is TGCGCCAGCAGCCAGGGGCAGGAACCAAATCAGTCCCAGCATTTT.

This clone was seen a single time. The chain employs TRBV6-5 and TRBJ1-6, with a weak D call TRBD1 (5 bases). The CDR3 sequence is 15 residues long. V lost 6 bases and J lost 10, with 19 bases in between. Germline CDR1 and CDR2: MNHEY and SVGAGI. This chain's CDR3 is CASRATGTSDSPLHF. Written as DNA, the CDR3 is TGTGCCAGCAGGGCAACCGGGACTTCAGACTCACCCCTCCACTTT.

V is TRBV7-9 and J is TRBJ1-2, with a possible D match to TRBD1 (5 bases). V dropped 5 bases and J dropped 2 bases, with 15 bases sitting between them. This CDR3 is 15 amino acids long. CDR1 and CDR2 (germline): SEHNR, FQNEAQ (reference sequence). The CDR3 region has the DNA TGTGCCAGCAGCCGAAATCCCGGGACCAACTATGGCTACACCTTC. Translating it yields CASSRNPGTNYGYTF.

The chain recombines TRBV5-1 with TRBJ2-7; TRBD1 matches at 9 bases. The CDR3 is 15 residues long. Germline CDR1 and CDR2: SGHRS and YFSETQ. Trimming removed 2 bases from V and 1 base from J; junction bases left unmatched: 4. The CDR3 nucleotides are TGCGCCAGCAGCTTCCGACAGGGGGTTTCCTACGAGCAGTACTTC. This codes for CASSFRQGVSYEQYF.

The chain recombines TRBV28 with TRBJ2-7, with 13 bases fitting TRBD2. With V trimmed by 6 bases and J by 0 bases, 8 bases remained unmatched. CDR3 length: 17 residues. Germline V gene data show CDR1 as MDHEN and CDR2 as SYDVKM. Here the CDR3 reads CASSAPGTSGISYEQYF. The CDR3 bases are TGTGCCAGCAGCGCCCCCGGGACTAGCGGGATCTCCTACGAGCAGTACTTC.

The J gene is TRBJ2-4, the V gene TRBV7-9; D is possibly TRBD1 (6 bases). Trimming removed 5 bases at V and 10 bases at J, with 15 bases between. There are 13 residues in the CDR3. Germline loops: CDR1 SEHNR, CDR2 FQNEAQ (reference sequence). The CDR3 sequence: CASSRGGRGIQYF. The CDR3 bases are TGTGCCAGCAGCCGAGGGGGAAGAGGTATTCAGTACTTC.

The CDR3 is CASSSTTQETQYF. CDR3 sequence (DNA): TGTGCCAGCAGCTCGACAACCCAAGAGACCCAGTACTTC. The genes are TRBV11-2 and TRBJ2-5; D gene uncertain. Germline V gives CDR1 SGHAT, CDR2 FQNNGV. This CDR3 spans 13 amino acids. V was shortened by 4 bases and J by 1 base, with 7 bases between the two germline ends.

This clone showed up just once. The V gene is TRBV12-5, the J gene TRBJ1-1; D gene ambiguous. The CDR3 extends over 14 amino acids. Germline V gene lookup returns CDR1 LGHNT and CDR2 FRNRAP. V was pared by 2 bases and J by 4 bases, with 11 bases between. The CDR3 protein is CASGLSGSITEAFF. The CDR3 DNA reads TGTGCTAGTGGTTTGTCGGGCAGTATCACTGAAGCTTTCTTT.

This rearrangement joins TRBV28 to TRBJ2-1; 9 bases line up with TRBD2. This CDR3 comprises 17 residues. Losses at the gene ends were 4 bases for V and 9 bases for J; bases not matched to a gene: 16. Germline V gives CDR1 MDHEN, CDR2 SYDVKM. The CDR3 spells CASSSRLAGRRGSEQFF. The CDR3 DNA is TGTGCCAGCAGTTCACGGCTAGCGGGAAGGAGAGGGAGTGAGCAGTTCTTC.